These 11 T cell receptor beta chains originate from one sample sequenced in a study of somatic mutations in cytotoxic T cells in rheumatoid arthritis. Data came from immunoSEQ multiplex PCR; TCRdb stores just in-frame clones and leaves some out. The sample carries some 19,000 clones, about 80% recorded once. The sample was CD8+ T cells sorted from blood. The receptor source for this set is a man in his late teens or twenties with rheumatoid arthritis.

This sequence joins TRBV5-1 and TRBJ1-1; maybe TRBD1 (5 bases). From germline, CDR1 is SGHRS and CDR2 YFSETQ. The CDR3 has 14 amino acids. V lost 4 bases and J 3 bases, leaving 13 bases between the germline ends. The CDR3 spells CASSGGPFHTEAFF. CDR3 DNA sequence: TGCGCCAGCAGCGGGGGACCCTTCCACACTGAAGCTTTCTTT.

The rearrangement uses TRBV27 and TRBJ2-1; tentative D call: TRBD2 (6 bases). The germline V and J ends were trimmed by 8 bases and 7 bases, with 21 bases remaining between them. In germline, CDR1 is MNHEY, CDR2 SMNVEV (reference sequence). The CDR3 totals 15 residues. CDR3 residues: CASAFGTPGWNEQFF. CDR3 sequence (DNA): TGTGCCAGCGCTTTCGGGACTCCGGGATGGAATGAGCAGTTCTTC.

This sequence joins TRBV19 and TRBJ2-5; possibly TRBD1 for D (5 bases). The CDR3 is made up of 14 amino acids. V shed 8 bases and J shed 2 bases, with 15 bases lying between them. The V gene's germline CDR1 is LNHDA and CDR2 SQIVND (reference sequence). CDR3 coding DNA: TGTGCCAGTGAAGATCCCGACAGACAAGAGACCCAGTACTTC. It codes for CASEDPDRQETQYF. Combining the CDR3 with reference TRBV19 and TRBJ2-5 gives the whole variable domain DGGITQSPKYLFRKEGQNVTLSCEQNLNHDAMYWYRQDPGQGLRLIYYSQIVNDFQKGDIAEGYSVSREKKESFPLTVTSAQKNPTAFYLCASEDPDRQETQYFGPGTRLLVL.

V and J are TRBV4-2 and TRBJ2-1; D unresolved. Trimming removed 0 bases at V and 5 bases at J, with 14 bases between. Germline lookup yields CDR1 LGHNA and CDR2 YNFKEQ. The CDR3 totals 16 residues. The CDR3 spells CASSQDQSLPHNEQFF. The CDR3, as DNA: TGTGCCAGCAGCCAAGATCAAAGTCTCCCCCACAATGAGCAGTTCTTC.

This clone was counted only a few times. J is TRBJ1-6 and V is TRBV7-2, with a weak D call TRBD1 (6 bases). The V gene lost 2 bases and the J gene lost 4 bases, with 21 bases spanning the gap. The CDR3 is 19 residues long. Germline-derived CDR1 and CDR2 are SGHTA and FQGNSA. For the CDR3, the DNA is TGTGCCAGCAGCTTATCCTTCACACCAGGGGCCCAATATAATTCACCCCTCCACTTT. It encodes CASSLSFTPGAQYNSPLHF.

This clone was counted once. The chain recombines TRBV6-4 with TRBJ1-2; D not resolved. Germline-derived CDR1 and CDR2 are MRHNA and SNTAGT. V lost 0 bases, J lost 10 bases, and 12 bases lay in between. CDR3 length: 13 residues. CDR3 residues: CASSDSGTQVYTF. For the CDR3, the DNA is TGTGCCAGCAGTGACTCGGGCACCCAAGTCTACACCTTC.

This clone was recorded a few times. The chain joins TRBV7-9 to TRBJ1-4; D call uncertain. Germline values: CDR1 SEHNR, CDR2 FQNEAQ (reference sequence). The CDR3 has 9 residues. The CDR3 here is CVYGEKLFF. The CDR3, as DNA: TGTGTCTACGGTGAAAAACTGTTTTTT.

The chain recombines TRBV30 with TRBJ1-1; TRBD1 aligns across 7 bases. The germline V gene encodes CDR1 GTSNPN and CDR2 SVGIG (reference sequence). Germline trimming cut 4 bases from V and 2 bases from J; bases unmatched to any gene: 10. The CDR3 covers 15 residues. The CDR3 is CAWITGQVFNTEAFF. CDR3 nucleotide sequence: TGTGCCTGGATAACAGGACAGGTATTTAACACTGAAGCTTTCTTT.

The V gene is TRBV6-5, the J gene TRBJ1-1; 8 bases fit TRBD1. After removal of 6 bases from V and 11 bases from J, the junction contained 5 bases not matched to a gene. The CDR3 contains 11 residues. Per the germline V gene, CDR1 is MNHEY and CDR2 is SVGAGI. CDR3 in amino acids: CASSSGGDAFF. CDR3 coding DNA: TGTGCCAGCAGCTCAGGGGGCGACGCTTTCTTT.

V usage is TRBV27 and J usage is TRBJ2-7, with 11 nucleotides matching TRBD2. This CDR3 is 17 amino acids long. J lost 1 base, V lost 0 bases, and 5 bases had no gene match. The V gene's germline CDR1 is MNHEY and CDR2 SMNVEV (reference sequence). The CDR3 DNA reads TGTGCCAGCAGTTTATCCAGGGGACTAGCGGAGTCCTACGAGCAGTACTTC. Amino acid sequence: CASSLSRGLAESYEQYF.

The rearrangement links TRBV28 to TRBJ1-1; no definite D call. V was clipped by 9 bases and J by 1 base, with 6 bases between them. The CDR3 extends over 11 amino acids. The germline V gene encodes CDR1 MDHEN and CDR2 SYDVKM. The CDR3 bases are TGTGCCAGTGCTGGGAACACTGAAGCTTTCTTT. This translates into CASAGNTEAFF.